A single sample is the source of the 29 T cell receptor beta chains below, sequenced in a study of blood T cell repertoires in COVID-19. Only in-frame clones appear in the TCRdb table, and some are missing; sequencing was by immunoSEQ multiplex PCR. The sample consists of approximately 180,000 clones, almost 80% of them appearing once. The sample was peripheral blood. The source is a woman in her seventies with acute or convalescent COVID-19.

The chain combines TRBV7-3 with TRBJ2-7; 12 bases line up with TRBD1. Trimming removed 9 bases from V and 5 bases from J; junction bases left unmatched: 2. CDR1 and CDR2 from the germline V gene are SGHTA and FQGTGA. This CDR3 comprises 12 residues. CDR3 in DNA: TGTGCCAGGGGGACAGGGGGCCACGAGCAGTACTTC. It yields the protein CARGTGGHEQYF.

This clone was picked up a small number of times. The V gene is TRBV4-1, the J gene TRBJ1-4; 7 bases fit TRBD1. Germline V gives CDR1 MGHRA, CDR2 YSYEKL. The CDR3 spans 14 residues. Losses at the gene ends were 2 bases for V and 11 bases for J; bases not matched to a gene: 8. DNA for the CDR3: TGCGCCAGCAGCCAACCAGGGACAGTCACTAAACTGTTTTTT. It encodes CASSQPGTVTKLFF.

The V call is TRBV4-2, the J call TRBJ2-1, with 11 nucleotides matching TRBD2. Germline lookup yields CDR1 LGHNA and CDR2 YNFKEQ. V lost 3 bases to trimming and J lost 8 bases; unmatched junction nucleotides: 12. There are 17 residues in the CDR3. As DNA, the CDR3 is TGTGCCAGCAGCCATGTCGCAGGGACTAGCGGTAAAGATGAGCAGTTCTTC. This sequence encodes CASSHVAGTSGKDEQFF.

The rearrangement uses TRBV6-5 and TRBJ2-7, with 14 bases that match TRBD2. J lost 6 bases, V lost 7 bases, and 5 bases had no gene match. CDR3 length: 14 residues. Germline CDR1 and CDR2: MNHEY and SVGAGI. The CDR3 DNA is TGTGCCAGCACCGGGACTAGCGGGAGCCCCGAGCAGTACTTC. Protein product: CASTGTSGSPEQYF.

V usage is TRBV4-1 and J usage is TRBJ1-1, with 8 bases fitting TRBD1. From germline, CDR1 is MGHRA and CDR2 YSYEKL. The CDR3 runs 16 residues. J was trimmed by 1 base and V by 1 base; bases with no gene match: 5. CDR3 nucleotides: TGCGCCAGCAGCCAAGGTGGGACAGGCAGGAACACTGAAGCTTTCTTT. It translates to CASSQGGTGRNTEAFF.

The chain's CDR3 is CASSPVVAGVDEQYF. The DNA for the CDR3 is TGTGCCAGCAGCCCGGTGGTAGCGGGAGTCGACGAGCAGTACTTC. This chain joins TRBV6-6 and TRBJ2-7, with 9 nucleotides matching TRBD2. With V trimmed by 6 bases and J by 5 bases, 11 bases remained unmatched. Germline CDR1 MNHNY, CDR2 SVGAGI (reference sequence). This CDR3 is 15 amino acids long.

The chain links TRBV5-6 to TRBJ1-2, with 9 nucleotides matching TRBD1. The CDR3 extends over 15 amino acids. The J segment lost 4 bases and the V segment lost 0 bases, leaving 4 bases of the junction unmatched. The germline CDR1 and CDR2 sequences are SGHDT and YYEEEE. This CDR3 reads CASSLGDRDGYGYTF. DNA of the CDR3: TGTGCCAGCAGCTTGGGGGACAGGGATGGCTATGGCTACACCTTC.

The chain recombines TRBV10-3 with TRBJ1-6; D remains ambiguous. Trimming left V 2 bases short and J 1 base short, with 9 bases between. Germline values: CDR1 ENHRY, CDR2 SYGVKD. The CDR3 runs 16 residues. CDR3 sequence reads: CAISEQDRSYNSPLHF. CDR3 DNA sequence: TGTGCCATCAGTGAGCAGGATCGGTCCTATAATTCACCCCTCCACTTT.

A word on this clone: Given a much more abundant clone one base away, this may be a read error. The gene calls are TRBV5-6 and TRBJ2-7; D is unclear. In germline, CDR1 is SGHDT, CDR2 YYEEEE. Trimming removed 3 bases at V and 1 base at J, with 2 bases between. The length of the CDR3 is 11 residues. The CDR3, as DNA: TGTGCCAGCAGCTCTTCCTACGAGCAGTACTTC. The encoded protein is CASSSSYEQYF.

The chain has TRBV10-2 and TRBJ2-7, with D unclear. V dropped 7 bases and J dropped 13 bases, with 20 bases sitting between them. The germline V gene has CDR1 WSHSY and CDR2 SAAADI. The CDR3 length is 12 residues. The CDR3 sequence: CASTLDWSSHYF. DNA for the CDR3: TGCGCCAGCACGCTTGACTGGTCCTCTCATTACTTC.

The chain has TRBV5-5 and TRBJ2-4; 11 bases are a match to TRBD2. CDR1 is SGHKS and CDR2 is YYEKEE in the germline V gene (reference sequence). The CDR3 has 18 amino acids. J was trimmed by 2 bases and V by 1 base; bases with no gene match: 8. CDR3 amino acids: CASSLLGTSGSSKNIQYF. As DNA, the CDR3 is TGTGCCAGCAGCTTGCTAGGAACTAGCGGGAGTTCCAAAAACATTCAGTACTTC.

This chain links TRBV9 with TRBJ2-1; the match to TRBD1 covers 7 bases. CDR3 length equals 14 residues. V dropped 4 bases and J dropped 4; count of bases not matched to a gene: 5. Germline V CDR1 and CDR2: SGDLS, YYNGEE. CDR3 region: CASSYRQGYNEQFF. The CDR3 DNA is TGTGCCAGCAGCTACAGACAGGGTTACAATGAGCAGTTCTTC.

DNA of the CDR3: TGTGCCAGTAGAGACTGGGAGACCCAGTACTTC. Residues: CASRDWETQYF. This sequence joins TRBV19 and TRBJ2-5; D is unresolved. The V end lost 6 bases, the J end lost 5 bases, and 7 bases lay between the germline ends. Germline values: CDR1 LNHDA, CDR2 SQIVND (reference sequence). The CDR3 length is 11 residues. Drawing the rest from reference TRBV19 and TRBJ2-5, the complete variable domain is DGGITQSPKYLFRKEGQNVTLSCEQNLNHDAMYWYRQDPGQGLRLIYYSQIVNDFQKGDIAEGYSVSREKKESFPLTVTSAQKNPTAFYLCASRDWETQYFGPGTRLLVL.

V is TRBV2 and J is TRBJ2-5, with 11 nucleotides matching TRBD2. Losses at the gene ends were 6 bases for V and 2 bases for J; bases not matched to a gene: 5. The CDR3 consists of 15 residues. From germline, CDR1 is SNHLY and CDR2 FYNNEI. The CDR3 nucleotides are TGTGCCAGCAGCGAACTAGCGGGGGCACAAGAGACCCAGTACTTC. It codes for CASSELAGAQETQYF.

The rearrangement uses TRBV7-8 and TRBJ2-5; 9 nucleotides agree with TRBD1. J gave up 3 bases and V 5 bases, and 7 bases lay outside the gene matches. The germline V gene encodes CDR1 SGHVS and CDR2 FQNEAQ. This CDR3 comprises 15 residues. The CDR3 sequence: CASSAGGDREETQYF. The CDR3 coding sequence is TGTGCCAGCAGCGCAGGGGGGGACAGGGAAGAGACCCAGTACTTC.

The V and J genes are TRBV10-3 and TRBJ1-2, with 8 bases aligning to TRBD1. The CDR3 covers 14 residues. The ends lost 6 bases at V and 8 bases at J; junction bases unmatched: 11. Germline V gene data show CDR1 as ENHRY and CDR2 as SYGVKD. DNA of the CDR3: TGTGCCATCAGCTTGGGACAGGCTGATGGGGGCTACACCTTC. Amino acids: CAISLGQADGGYTF.

The chain links TRBV19 to TRBJ2-7; 7 bases match TRBD2. The trim removed 4 bases at V and 3 bases at J, leaving 12 bases unmatched. From germline, CDR1 is LNHDA and CDR2 SQIVND (reference sequence). The CDR3 is 16 residues long. The CDR3 is CASSNKVASGYYEQYF. The CDR3 DNA is TGTGCCAGTAGTAATAAGGTCGCTAGCGGCTACTACGAGCAGTACTTC. The whole variable domain, filled in from reference TRBV19 and TRBJ2-7, reads DGGITQSPKYLFRKEGQNVTLSCEQNLNHDAMYWYRQDPGQGLRLIYYSQIVNDFQKGDIAEGYSVSREKKESFPLTVTSAQKNPTAFYLCASSNKVASGYYEQYFGPGTRLTVT.

This chain joins TRBV12-3 or TRBV12-4 and TRBJ2-2; 8 bases agree with TRBD2. V gave up 11 bases and J gave up 4 bases; unmatched junction bases: 6. This CDR3 is built from 13 residues. CDR3 sequence (DNA): TGTGCCGTCCAAGCGGGAGCCACCGGGGAGCTGTTTTTT. Protein sequence: CAVQAGATGELFF.

The CDR3 sequence is CASSEPEMRQYF. Here the CDR3 DNA reads TGTGCCAGCAGCGAACCCGAAATGCGGCAGTACTTC. The chain joins TRBV2 to TRBJ2-7; no clear D gene. Trimming took 6 bases from V and 9 from J, leaving 15 bases between them. This CDR3 contains 12 residues. Germline CDR1 reads SNHLY; CDR2 reads FYNNEI.

The CDR3 region has the DNA TGTGCCAGCAGCTTTACCAGGGACTCAAACATTCAGTACTTC. Protein product: CASSFTRDSNIQYF. The rearrangement links TRBV5-4 to TRBJ2-4, with D perhaps TRBD2 (6 bases). CDR3 size: 14 residues. Germline V lookup: CDR1 SGHNT, CDR2 YYREEE (reference sequence). The V end was cut by 2 bases, the J end by 6 bases, with 12 bases between.

The chain has TRBV7-9 and TRBJ1-3, with D maybe TRBD1 (6 bases). The ends were cut back, 1 base at V and 8 bases at J, with 15 bases in the middle. The CDR3 length is 15 residues. Germline V gene data show CDR1 as SEHNR and CDR2 as FQNEAQ (reference sequence). CDR3 region: CASSLVGGEADTIYF. CDR3 coding DNA: TGTGCCAGCAGCTTAGTAGGGGGAGAGGCGGACACCATATATTTT.

CDR3 nucleotide sequence: TGTGCCAGTAGCCCTGGGGGAGGGACAGGGGGCCCTCAGCTGTTTTTT. Protein sequence: CASSPGGGTGGPQLFF. The V gene is TRBV19, the J gene TRBJ2-2; 12 nucleotides match TRBD1. The trim removed 6 bases at V and 12 bases at J, leaving 14 bases unmatched. Germline V CDR1 and CDR2: LNHDA, SQIVND (reference sequence). The CDR3 loop spans 16 amino acids.

V is TRBV30 and J is TRBJ2-1, with 12 bases matching TRBD1. Germline lookup yields CDR1 GTSNPN and CDR2 SVGIG (reference sequence). Losses at the gene ends were 2 bases for V and 10 bases for J; bases not matched to a gene: 6. CDR3 size: 14 residues. Here the CDR3 DNA reads TGTGCCTGGAGTTCGGGACAGGGGGCTTGGGAGCAGTTCTTC. Encoded protein: CAWSSGQGAWEQFF.

The chain links TRBV6-4 to TRBJ2-2; D is ambiguous. V was clipped by 2 bases and J by 0 bases, with 4 bases between them. The germline V gene encodes CDR1 MRHNA and CDR2 SNTAGT. CDR3 length: 14 residues. CDR3 nucleotide sequence: TGTGCCAGCAGTGACGGCCCGAACACCGGGGAGCTGTTTTTT. Its protein product is CASSDGPNTGELFF.

The J gene is TRBJ1-1, the V gene TRBV7-9; the D is unclear. Per germline, CDR1 SEHNR and CDR2 FQNEAQ (reference sequence). The ends were cut back, 4 bases at V and 4 bases at J, with 19 bases in the middle. This CDR3 is built from 16 residues. The CDR3 nucleotides read TGTGCCAGCAGCTCCACCCAAAGCCGCTACGGCACTGAAGCTTTCTTT. Its translation is CASSSTQSRYGTEAFF.

This clone has a single count. The chain has TRBV3-1 (or the pseudogene TRBV3-2) and TRBJ2-1, with 14 bases that match TRBD2. Germline trimming cut 1 base from V and 5 bases from J; bases unmatched to any gene: 4. The germline gives CDR1 LGHDT, CDR2 YNNKEL (reference sequence). The CDR3 spans 17 residues. CDR3 nucleotides: TGTGCCAGCAGCCAAGGACTAGCGGGAGGGCCGGACAATGAGCAGTTCTTC. This encodes CASSQGLAGGPDNEQFF.

The V call is TRBV3-1 (or the pseudogene TRBV3-2), the J call TRBJ2-2; TRBD1 aligns across 7 bases. Germline trimming cut 4 bases from V and 1 base from J; bases unmatched to any gene: 9. Germline V CDR1 and CDR2: LGHDT, YNNKEL (reference sequence). This CDR3 is built from 17 residues. DNA for the CDR3: TGTGCCAGCAGCCCCATCAGGACAGGCCAGAACACCGGGGAGCTGTTTTTT. It yields the protein CASSPIRTGQNTGELFF.

This clone was observed a few times. This chain uses TRBV5-1 with TRBJ2-7; TRBD1 agrees at 11 bases. The V gene end was trimmed by 4 bases and the J gene end by 2 bases; junction bases not matched to a gene: 2. Germline loops: CDR1 SGHRS, CDR2 YFSETQ. The CDR3 consists of 14 residues. The CDR3: CASSMGQGAYEQYF. The DNA for the CDR3 is TGCGCCAGCAGCATGGGACAGGGGGCCTACGAGCAGTACTTC.

The V call is TRBV27, the J call TRBJ2-7, with D perhaps matching TRBD2 (6 bases). Germline CDR1 MNHEY, CDR2 SMNVEV (reference sequence). V lost 0 bases to trimming and J lost 2 bases, with 8 bases between them. This CDR3 contains 14 residues. The chain's CDR3 is CASSLSPGAYEQYF. The CDR3 DNA reads as TGTGCCAGCAGTTTATCCCCGGGGGCCTACGAGCAGTACTTC.